The clone carrying this TCR beta chain appeared many times. The source of the sample is a study of T-cell reconstitution after alpha-beta-depleted transplantation in children. A TCRbeta library incorporating unique molecular identifiers was prepared. Each CDR3 protein gets one entry after TCRdb re-called the PCR reads with MiXCR. In the table there are 90,000 to 130,000 distinct CDR3 sequences, about 9.3% of which are singletons. V lost 6 bases, J lost 12 bases, and 15 bases lay in between. The CDR3 is 12 amino acids. Sequences were derived from PBMCs from the stem cell graft donor, sampled from the stem cell graft. The TCR sequence derives from a human donor who donated a stem cell graft to a child with acute lymphoblastic leukemia. V is TRBV12-3 or TRBV12-4 and J is TRBJ2-1, with a tentative D call TRBD1 (8 bases). CDR3 DNA: TGTGCCAGCAGGCGGAACAGGGGGGGGCAGTTCTTC. This sequence encodes CASRRNRGGQFF.